The T cell receptor beta chain described here comes from a study of shared clonotypes between healthy human individuals. Splitting of CD4+ cells produced CD45RA+ naive and CD45RA-negative memory subsets. The method was immunoSEQ multiplex PCR; TCRdb's version includes in-frame clones alone and lacks a portion of them. The table lists a few million clones, roughly 92% of them singletons. V lost 7 bases to trimming and J lost 0 bases; unmatched junction nucleotides: 21. Germline V lookup: CDR1 LGHNT, CDR2 FRNRAP. The CDR3 has 20 residues. Sample: naive CD4+ T cells sorted from blood. Stated subset: CD45RA+ positively selected. The rearrangement links TRBV12-5 to TRBJ2-1, with 7 bases fitting TRBD2. The clonotype was recovered from a man aged 18 to 35 in good health. CDR3 sequence (DNA): TGTGCTAGTGCTAAAACCTGGGGGGACCCCGGGAGGAGCTCCTACAATGAGCAGTTCTTC. This encodes CASAKTWGDPGRSSYNEQFF.